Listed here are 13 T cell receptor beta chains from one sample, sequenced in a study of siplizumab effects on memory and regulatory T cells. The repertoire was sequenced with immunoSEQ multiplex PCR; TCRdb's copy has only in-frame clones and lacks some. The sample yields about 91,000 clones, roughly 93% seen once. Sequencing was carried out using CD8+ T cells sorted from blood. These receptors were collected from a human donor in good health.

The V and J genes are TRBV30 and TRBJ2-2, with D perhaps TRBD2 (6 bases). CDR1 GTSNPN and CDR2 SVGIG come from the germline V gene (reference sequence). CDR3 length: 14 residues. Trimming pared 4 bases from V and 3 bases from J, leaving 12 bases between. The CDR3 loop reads CAWKPPGDTGELFF. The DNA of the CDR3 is TGTGCCTGGAAACCGCCGGGGGACACCGGGGAGCTGTTTTTT.

CDR3 amino acids: CATSDNYEQYF. In DNA, the CDR3 is TGTGCCACCTCTGACAACTACGAGCAGTACTTC. The chain carries TRBV7-8 and TRBJ2-7; D not resolved. The CDR3 extends over 11 amino acids. CDR1 SGHVS and CDR2 FQNEAQ come from the germline V gene. Trimming shortened V by 10 bases and J by 3 bases, and 10 bases separated the two germline ends.

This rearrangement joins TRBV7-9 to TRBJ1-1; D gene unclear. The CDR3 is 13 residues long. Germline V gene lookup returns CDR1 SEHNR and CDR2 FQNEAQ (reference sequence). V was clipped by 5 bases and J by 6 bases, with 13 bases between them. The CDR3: CASSQSGSAEAFF. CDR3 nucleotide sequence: TGTGCCAGCAGCCAATCAGGTTCCGCTGAAGCTTTCTTT.

CDR3 loop: CASNPSGSSYNEQFF. For the CDR3, the DNA is TGTGCCAGCAATCCCAGCGGGAGCTCCTACAATGAGCAGTTCTTC. V gene TRBV9 combines with J gene TRBJ2-1, with TRBD2 identical over 8 bases. There are 15 residues in the CDR3. From germline, CDR1 is SGDLS and CDR2 YYNGEE. V was pared by 6 bases and J by 0 bases, with 5 bases of the junction left unmatched.

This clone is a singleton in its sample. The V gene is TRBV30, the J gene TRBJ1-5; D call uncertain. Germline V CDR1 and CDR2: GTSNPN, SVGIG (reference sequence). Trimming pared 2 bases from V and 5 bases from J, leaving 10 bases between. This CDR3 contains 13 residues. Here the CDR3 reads CAWSWEWDQPQHF. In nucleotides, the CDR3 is TGTGCCTGGAGTTGGGAATGGGATCAGCCCCAGCATTTT.

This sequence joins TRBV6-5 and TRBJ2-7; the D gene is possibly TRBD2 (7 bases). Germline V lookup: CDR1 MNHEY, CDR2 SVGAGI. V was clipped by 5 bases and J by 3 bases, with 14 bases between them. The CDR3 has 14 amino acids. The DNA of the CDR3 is TGTGCCAGCAGTGTAAACAGGGAGGGCTACGAGCAGTACTTC. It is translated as CASSVNREGYEQYF.

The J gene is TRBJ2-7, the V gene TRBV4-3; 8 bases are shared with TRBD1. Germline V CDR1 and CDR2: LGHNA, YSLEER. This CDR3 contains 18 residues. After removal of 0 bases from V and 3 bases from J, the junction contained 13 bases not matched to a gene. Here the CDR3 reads CASSQDSAAGGENYEQYF. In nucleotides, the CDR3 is TGCGCCAGCAGCCAAGATTCGGCCGCAGGGGGCGAAAACTACGAGCAGTACTTC.

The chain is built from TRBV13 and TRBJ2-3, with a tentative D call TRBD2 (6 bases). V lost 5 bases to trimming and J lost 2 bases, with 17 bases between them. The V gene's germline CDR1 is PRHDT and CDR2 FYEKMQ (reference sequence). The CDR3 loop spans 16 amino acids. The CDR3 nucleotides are TGTGCCAGCAGCCCGGCGGGGCGGGCGGACACAGATACGCAGTATTTT. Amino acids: CASSPAGRADTDTQYF.

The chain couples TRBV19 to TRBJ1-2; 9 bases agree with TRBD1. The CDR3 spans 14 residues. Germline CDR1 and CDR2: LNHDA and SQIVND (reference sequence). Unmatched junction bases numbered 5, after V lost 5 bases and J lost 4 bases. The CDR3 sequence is CASSPGTGSYGYTF. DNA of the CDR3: TGTGCCAGTAGTCCCGGGACAGGGTCCTATGGCTACACCTTC.

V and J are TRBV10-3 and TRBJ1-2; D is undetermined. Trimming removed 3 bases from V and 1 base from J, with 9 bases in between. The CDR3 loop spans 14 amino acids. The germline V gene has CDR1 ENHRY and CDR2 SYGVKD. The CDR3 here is CAISDYRDNYGYTF. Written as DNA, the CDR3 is TGTGCCATCAGTGACTATCGTGATAACTATGGCTACACCTTC.

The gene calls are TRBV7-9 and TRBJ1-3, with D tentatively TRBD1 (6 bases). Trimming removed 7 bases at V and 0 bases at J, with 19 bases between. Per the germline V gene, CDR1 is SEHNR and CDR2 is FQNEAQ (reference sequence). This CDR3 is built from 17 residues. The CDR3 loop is CASTIPRDTSSGNTIYF. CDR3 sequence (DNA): TGTGCCAGCACAATTCCCCGGGACACTAGCTCTGGAAACACCATATATTTT.

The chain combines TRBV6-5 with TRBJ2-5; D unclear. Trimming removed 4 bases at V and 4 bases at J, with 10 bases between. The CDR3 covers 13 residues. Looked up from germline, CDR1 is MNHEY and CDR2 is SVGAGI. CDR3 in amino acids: CASSCCIPETQYF. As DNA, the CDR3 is TGTGCCAGCAGTTGCTGCATCCCAGAGACCCAGTACTTC.

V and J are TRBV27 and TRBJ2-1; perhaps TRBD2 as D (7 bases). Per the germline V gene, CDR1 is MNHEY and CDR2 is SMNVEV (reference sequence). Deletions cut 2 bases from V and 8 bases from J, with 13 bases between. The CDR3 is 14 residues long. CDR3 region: CASSLRGGWDEQFF. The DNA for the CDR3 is TGTGCCAGCAGTTTAAGGGGGGGGTGGGATGAGCAGTTCTTC.